Sequencing of this T cell receptor beta chain was carried out in a study of OX40 agonist ivuxolimab in advanced cancers. About the research overall: At 0.01 to 10 mg/kg, ivuxolimab was administered intravenously to patients every 2 weeks. Patients enrolled in dose escalation were diagnosed with hepatocellular carcinoma, melanoma, renal cell or head and neck cancer. Partial responses were observed in three patients, of whom one had hepatocellular carcinoma and two had cutaneous melanoma.

Study-level results: Partial responders receiving 0.1-3.0 mg/kg showed among the lowest clonal expansion.

Sequencing used immunoSEQ multiplex PCR; TCRdb keeps in-frame clones, though not all of them. The sample holds 45,000 to 55,000 clones, around 84% seen once. Germline CDR1 and CDR2: LGHNA and YSLEER. The V gene end was trimmed by 0 bases and the J gene end by 3 bases; junction bases not matched to a gene: 3. The CDR3 spans 16 residues. In its sample, this clone was seen once. The antigen is undetermined. The J gene is TRBJ2-3, the V gene TRBV4-3, with 10 nucleotides matching TRBD1. Specimen: CD4+ or CD8+ T cells sorted from blood, collected in a trial of the OX40 agonist ivuxolimab. The clonotype originates from an adult with an advanced solid tumor such as melanoma, head and neck, liver or kidney cancer. The DNA for the CDR3 is TGCGCCAGCAGCCAAGAACCGGGACAGGGGACAGATACGCAGTATTTT. It is translated as CASSQEPGQGTDTQYF.